This T cell receptor beta chain was profiled in a study of cytotoxic CD8 clonotypes in ibrutinib-treated CLL. Germline V gene sequence: CDR1 SGHNT, CDR2 YYREEE (reference sequence). The trim removed 4 bases at V and 7 bases at J, leaving 11 bases unmatched. The CDR3 extends over 14 amino acids. Assay used: immunoSEQ multiplex PCR; TCRdb lists only in-frame clones, some missing. This table has about 63,000 clones, roughly 70% appearing once. V is TRBV5-4 and J is TRBJ2-7; 7 nucleotides match TRBD2. The TCR originated in a human donor with chronic lymphocytic leukemia. The sample here was PBMCs, taken after 12 months of ibrutinib treatment. The CDR3 sequence: CASSRDGGRVEQYF. The CDR3 DNA is TGTGCCAGCAGCCGCGACGGCGGGAGAGTTGAGCAGTACTTC.